This TCR beta chain originates from a study of cytomegalovirus exposure and HLA in healthy donors (TCRdb year 2017). Regarding the study in general: An earlier analysis of under 600 of the donors reported about 250 Gb of sequence data and around 110 million unique TCR beta sequences from about 179 million T cells. An early release covering approximately 600 HLA-typed donors comprised around 300 gigabases of sequencing data and about 90 million unique TCR sequences. The genetic ancestry cluster associated with self-reported Caucasian donors included around 76% of the approximately 410 genotyped donors. The study aimed to test whether cataloging public T cell receptors could reveal signatures of past pathogen exposure. The study profiled the T cell repertoires of 550 to 700 subjects by immunosequencing and related them to cytomegalovirus serostatus. In addition to the first cohort of approximately 670 subjects, a separate validation cohort of about 120 different subjects was used. High-throughput TCR immunosequencing, statistical association of individual TCRs with disease status, and machine learning were combined to predict cytomegalovirus infection status. To study patterns of TCR occurrence, a later analysis re-analyzed previously published TCR beta repertoires from 550 to 800 donors and added high-resolution HLA genotyping. Rather than drawing on any new phenotypic data, the later analysis identified candidate immune exposures from TCR beta sequences and the way those sequences occurred across donors. To decide whether each TCR beta V gene segment behaved as functional or pseudogenic, an earlier analysis of over 500 of the donors relied on high-throughput TCR beta sequencing. Donor age, sex, ethnicity and CMV serostatus were compiled alongside the repertoire data. Genome-wide SNP genotypes for about three fifths of the roughly 670 donors were used in a later genetic analysis, which treated that subset as a discovery cohort. Every repertoire in the discovery cohort had been generated on one and the same sequencing platform. Class I and class II HLA loci were covered by the typing at four-digit resolution. The number of donors typed differed by locus, with about 629-640 for A, B, C, DRB1 and DQB1, around 500 for DQA1, 600 to 610 for DPA1, and 472 for DPB1. Four to six DR-DQ haplotypes were handled as single units for association and clustering, since linkage in the cohort was strong. On average, 235,054 unique TCR beta nucleotide sequences were sequenced per donor among a few hundred genotyped donors of the cohort, with 15% to 20% of those sequences being non-productive.

Study-wide findings and limitations: Roughly uniform sequencing depth across donors was assumed in presence/absence analyses, although this assumption may not hold. A few of the identified cytomegalovirus-associated TCR beta chains were confirmed in vitro to be specific for cytomegalovirus antigens. Some IMGT-functional V segments, including TRBV6-2 and TRBV6-3, could not be told apart with the 87-base-pair reads, so those segments were excluded. While some public TCRs were present in many individuals, most TCR sequences turned up only very rarely across donors. Linkage disequilibrium might explain the correlated functional status among segregating V segments, but an unknown experimental factor could not be excluded. A further reported finding was that TCR beta sequences accurately predicted the HLA-A and HLA-B alleles for most subjects in the first cohort. Assigning TCR associations to individual alleles was difficult when HLA alleles, especially DR and DQ, strongly co-occurred. Because HLA typing was missing for some donors at each locus, association tests included only the typed subset. The classifier was reported to diagnose cytomegalovirus status with high specificity and sensitivity in both the original and validation cohorts. A later genetic analysis associated a missense DCLRE1C variant with V-gene and J-gene trimming of TCR beta chains, and an independent cohort replicated the association. The only immune exposure information available for the cohort was CMV serostatus. According to a later analysis, most CMV-associated TCR beta chains appeared to be HLA-restricted, and the HLA associations seemed to be driven largely by CMV exposure. In this cohort, only TCR beta chains were sequenced, and detectable features were limited by the absence of alpha or paired-chain data. A later analysis found that HLA-associated TCR beta chains were more clonally expanded and had lower generation probabilities than equally common non-associated chains. According to a later analysis, parvovirus B19, influenza, CMV and Epstein-Barr virus appeared linked to several top co-occurrence clusters. According to a later analysis, TCR association rates differed among HLA loci, with DRB1 alleles showing the most associated TCRs and HLA-C alleles showing the fewest. In a later analysis, around 17,000 TCR beta sequences were associated with specific HLA alleles at a false discovery rate of 0.05. Roughly 17 rarely observed V segments, including chromosome 9 orphons, were excluded from the earlier analysis of approximately 500 of the donors because counts were too low. The study gave a list of 150 to 200 TCR beta chains associated with cytomegalovirus. Compared with the approximately 710-donor mean, donors in an Asian-associated ancestry cluster had fewer N-insertions in productive TCRs, according to a later genetic analysis. A group of highly shared sequence variants was considered likely to be a technical artifact of the sequencing pipeline. The authors suggested that the approach could potentially be extended to other disease states and immunological phenotypes. In an earlier analysis of around 500 of the donors, most TCR beta V segments appeared in productive rearrangements about 87% or about 30% of the time, broadly matching IMGT annotations.

On this clone itself: Its target antigen remains unknown. Base qualities are not recorded, but no much larger clone differs from it by a single base.

CDR1 is given as MNHNY and CDR2 as SVGAGI, both from the germline V gene (reference sequence). At the junction V is shortened by 9 bases and J by 7 bases, with 19 bases in between. The CDR3 measures 14 amino acids from cysteine to phenylalanine. Only the CDR3 DNA is retained, 42 bases long and in frame from the first base. In total, 600 or so healthy bone marrow donors made up the cohort. All cohort members were sampled while nominally healthy, although unrecorded immune exposures were likely present. The donor tested CMV seronegative, placing the donor among the roughly 340 seronegative members of the cohort. A peripheral blood sample was collected from each donor, and TCR beta sequencing was performed on peripheral blood mononuclear cells. The Qiagen DNeasy Blood Extraction Kit was used to extract genomic DNA from the blood cell samples. Library preparation employed the immunoSEQ multiplex PCR assay. For the multiplex PCR, a mixture combining 60 forward primers for TCR Vbeta segments and 13 reverse primers for TCR Jbeta segments was used. The CDR3 region of rearranged TCR beta genes was amplified from genomic DNA with a multiplex PCR assay. The Illumina HiSeq System was used to sequence the amplified TCR beta libraries as 87-base-pair reads. The original pipeline was this. A later analysis tallied roughly 76 million unique TCR beta chains across the 610 or so repertoires, and around 10 million of those chains were shared by two or more donors. Raw reads were error-corrected and collapsed into unique sequences by a nearest-neighbor algorithm in which closely related sequences were merged to remove PCR and sequencing errors. To assign V, D and J gene segments, CDR3 sequences were aligned to IMGT reference sequences. Each retained sequence needed at least a six-nucleotide match to both a V gene segment and a J gene segment. A rearrangement counted as productive if the CDR3 had no stop codons and remained in frame with V and J, and every other rearrangement counted as non-productive. Following IMGT convention, CDR3 was defined as the stretch from the second conserved V-encoded cysteine up to the conserved J-encoded phenylalanine. The earlier analysis of 587 of the donors excluded sequences that lacked an unambiguous match to a single V gene segment. An earlier analysis of fewer than 750 of the donors classified V segments as functional when productive rearrangements were above 56.7% and as segregating when the standard deviation between donors was above 5%. A statistical classification framework was built to diagnose cytomegalovirus status from the catalog of TCR beta chain sequences. In a later analysis, V and J genes were assigned by comparing TCR nucleotide sequences against IMGT/GENE-DB human TR gene sequences. Using the TCRdist pipeline, a later analysis assigned CDR3 sequences along with most-parsimonious VDJ recombination scenarios. In a later analysis, each TCR beta chain was defined by its CDR3 amino acid sequence together with its V-gene family, and reads lacking a unique V-gene family were excluded. As a way to deal with suspected cross-contamination and a sequencing artifact, a later analysis dropped 450 to 700 nucleotide sequences that were highly shared and had low generation probability. A later analysis calculated a clonal expansion index for each public chain from normalized within-repertoire ranks of inferred template counts. In a later analysis, generation probabilities were computed with a VDJ recombination model fitted to out-of-frame rearrangements, and the resulting probabilities were checked against IGoR. In a later analysis, TCR-TCR, TCR-HLA and TCR-CMV co-occurrence was scored with hypergeometric tests, and a repertoire-size bias correction was applied to TCR pairs. To estimate false discovery rates, a later analysis permuted the HLA or CMV assignments 20 times. In a later analysis, co-occurring TCRs were grouped using DBSCAN, with TCRdist sequence similarity added in when clustering inside HLA-allele-positive subsets. Repertoires with fewer than 30,000 or more than 120,000 public chains, plus five repertoires with anomalous nucleotide sharing, were excluded from co-occurrence clustering. As stored in TCRdb, this immuneACCESS dataset retains in-frame rearrangements with V and J assigned. A fraction of the clones does not appear; measured against another copy, unresolved V genes explain less than half of the discrepancy, and the remainder lacks a known reason. For V, J and clone size, that table is used; D and trimming come from the DNA. The sample table holds approximately 130,000 clones, of which about four fifths were seen once. The ten largest account for under 3.5% of the sample.

Sequencing used PBMCs. This chain joins TRBV6-6 to TRBJ1-5; TRBD1 could be the D gene, as 6 bases match. The sequence was obtained from a man aged 25-45 years in good health and CMV-seronegative. This receptor has the CDR3 CASPGRGGWQPQHF. The DNA is TGTGCCAGTCCAGGGAGGGGGGGGTGGCAGCCCCAGCATTTT.